One sample yielded the 11 T cell receptor beta chains listed below, sequenced in a study of T cell repertoires in aging, cancer and after chemotherapy. TRB rearrangements spanning V, D and J were amplified using mixed TRB-A/B primers. TCRdb used MiXCR to reprocess the multiplex PCR reads, holding one entry per CDR3 protein. The sample shows roughly 2,600 distinct CDR3 sequences, around 50% of them seen only once. Amplification of TCR beta used genomic DNA extracted from peripheral blood. Sequenced: blood. The receptors were sampled from a human donor with a blood cancer. The donor label of this sample is uncertain.

The chain recombines TRBV24-1 with TRBJ2-1, with TRBD1 identical over 9 bases. Germline V gene data show CDR1 as KGHDR and CDR2 as SFDVKD. Trimming at V came to 1 base and at J to 6 bases, leaving 3 bases not matched to a gene. CDR3 length equals 15 residues. The CDR3, as DNA: TGTGCCACCAGTGATTTCGGGACAGGGTTCAATGAGCAGTTCTTC. Its protein is CATSDFGTGFNEQFF.

The chain has TRBV5-5 and TRBJ2-2; D gene uncertain. Trimming left V 3 bases short and J 9 bases short, with 12 bases between. The CDR3 consists of 13 residues. CDR1 is SGHKS, CDR2 YYEKEE, per germline (reference sequence). The CDR3 coding sequence is TGTGCCAGCAGCTCTCTCGGTGGTAGGGAGCTGTTTTTT. Its translation is CASSSLGGRELFF.

By share of the sample, this clonotype is large. The V gene is TRBV19, the J gene TRBJ1-5; 9 bases align to TRBD1. V lost 7 bases, J lost 6 bases, and 7 bases stayed unmatched. From germline, CDR1 is LNHDA and CDR2 SQIVND (reference sequence). The CDR3 sequence is 14 residues long. The CDR3 loop reads CASNDRGARQPQHF. CDR3 nucleotide sequence: TGTGCCAGTAACGACAGGGGGGCTCGTCAGCCCCAGCATTTT. The full variable domain, in which reference TRBV19 and TRBJ1-5 provide the parts outside the CDR3, is DGGITQSPKYLFRKEGQNVTLSCEQNLNHDAMYWYRQDPGQGLRLIYYSQIVNDFQKGDIAEGYSVSREKKESFPLTVTSAQKNPTAFYLCASNDRGARQPQHFGDGTRLSIL.

The J gene is TRBJ1-6, the V gene TRBV18, with 8 bases identical to TRBD1. The germline V gene has CDR1 KGHSH and CDR2 LQKENI. The CDR3 loop spans 13 amino acids. V lost 9 bases, J lost 7 bases, and 5 bases stayed unmatched. The CDR3 loop is CASYRDRNSPLHF. CDR3 DNA sequence: TGTGCCAGTTACCGGGACAGGAATTCACCCCTCCACTTT. The full variable domain, its missing parts supplied by reference TRBV18 and TRBJ1-6, is NAGVMQNPRHLVRRRGQEARLRCSPMKGHSHVYWYRQLPEEGLKFMVYLQKENIIDESGMPKERFSAEFPKEGPSILRIQQVVRGDSAAYFCASYRDRNSPLHFGNGTRLTVT.

The V and J genes are TRBV12-3 or TRBV12-4 and TRBJ2-3, with no clear D. This CDR3 has 15 amino acids. The germline V and J ends were trimmed by 7 bases and 1 base, with 15 bases remaining between them. The CDR3 DNA sequence: TGTGCCAGCAATCACCAAGGCACGGGCACAGATACGCAGTATTTT. Translating it yields CASNHQGTGTDTQYF.

V is TRBV15 and J is TRBJ1-2, with 7 bases matching TRBD1. Trimming took 2 bases from V and 0 from J; bases not matched to a gene: 12. CDR3 length: 18 residues. The germline gives CDR1 LNHNV, CDR2 YYDKDF (reference sequence). CDR3 protein: CATSRTGTEPNSNYGYTF. Written as DNA, the CDR3 is TGTGCCACCAGCAGAACCGGGACAGAACCAAATTCTAACTATGGCTACACCTTC.

This clonotype counts as large. The gene calls are TRBV30 and TRBJ2-6; D unresolved. Germline CDR1 and CDR2: GTSNPN and SVGIG (reference sequence). CDR3 length equals 14 residues. The V end lost 5 bases, the J end lost 2 bases, and 10 bases lay between the germline ends. DNA for the CDR3: TGTGCCTGGGGACCGGGCCCTGGGGCCAACGTCCTGACTTTC. Its translation: CAWGPGPGANVLTF.

This clonotype has a handful of counts. The chain is built from TRBV19 and TRBJ1-2; TRBD1 is a possible D gene (6 bases). The V gene's germline CDR1 is LNHDA and CDR2 SQIVND (reference sequence). This CDR3 is 16 amino acids long. V lost 1 base to trimming and J lost 1 base, with 13 bases between them. The DNA of the CDR3 is TGTGCCAGTAGTATAGGACCGGGACAACTTAACTATGGCTACACCTTC. This sequence encodes CASSIGPGQLNYGYTF. Full variable domain (rest looked up from reference TRBV19 and TRBJ1-2): DGGITQSPKYLFRKEGQNVTLSCEQNLNHDAMYWYRQDPGQGLRLIYYSQIVNDFQKGDIAEGYSVSREKKESFPLTVTSAQKNPTAFYLCASSIGPGQLNYGYTFGSGTRLTVV.

The V call is TRBV6-5, the J call TRBJ1-1; no clear D gene. The germline gives CDR1 MNHEY, CDR2 SVGAGI. The CDR3 covers 13 residues. Deletions cut 6 bases from V and 4 bases from J, with 12 bases between. CDR3 nucleotide sequence: TGTGCCAGCAGCTCGGGGAGACGCACTGAAGCTTTCTTT. Translation gives CASSSGRRTEAFF.

V usage is TRBV27 and J usage is TRBJ2-7; 9 positions agree with TRBD1. There are 13 residues in the CDR3. CDR1 and CDR2 (germline): MNHEY, SMNVEV (reference sequence). V shed 6 bases and J 3 bases; nucleotides not matched to a gene: 3. As DNA, the CDR3 is TGTGCCAGCAGCCGGACAGGGGACTACGAGCAGTACTTC. Amino acid sequence: CASSRTGDYEQYF.

In this sample, this clonotype turned up a few times. V usage is TRBV11-3 and J usage is TRBJ1-4; possible D gene TRBD1, 5 bases. Per germline, CDR1 SGHNT and CDR2 YENEEA. The CDR3 length is 15 residues. Trimming stripped 4 bases from V and 3 bases from J, with 12 bases between. The CDR3 DNA reads as TGTGCCAGCAGCTCCTCCAGGGACCCTAATGAAAAACTGTTTTTT. Residues: CASSSSRDPNEKLFF. The complete variable domain, with remaining parts taken from reference TRBV11-3 and TRBJ1-4, reads EAGVVQSPRYKIIEKKQPVAFWCNPISGHNTLYWYLQNLGQGPELLIRYENEEAVDDSQLPKDRFSAERLKGVDSTLKIQPAELGDSAVYLCASSSSRDPNEKLFFGSGTQLSVL.